This paragraph covers one T cell receptor (beta chain) sequence. The sample holds a few counts of this clonotype. Its antigen remains undetermined. No clone much larger than this one lies a single base away; base qualities are absent. Explained via the paper, the treatment or condition label denotes: live attenuated yellow fever vaccine strain. Two biological replicates of bulk PBMCs were collected at each blood-draw timepoint. A standard Ficoll-Paque protocol was used to isolate PBMCs from peripheral blood. TriZol was used to extract RNA from bulk PBMCs, from CD4 and CD8 fractions, and from dextramer-positive and dextramer-negative fractions. The sample comes from a study of T cells after yellow fever vaccination (dated by TCRdb to between 2018 and 2021). Background on the whole study: The SMART-Seq v4 Ultra Low Input RNA kit was used to prepare libraries from fractions with low cell numbers. Two healthy male donors made up the cohort, one aged 18 to 30 years and the other aged 30 to 40 years. To follow T-cell clones before and after primary and booster YFV17D yellow fever vaccination, bulk TCR alpha and beta repertoires were sequenced over time. Blood samples were taken at several timepoints before and after primary and secondary immunization, and bulk PBMC replicates and cell subsets were isolated. Study-wide conclusions, independent of this receptor: A small share of clonotypes was detected in both CD4 and CD8 compartments, with the overlap likely arising from convergent recombination. Computational filtering was needed because FACS-sorted repertoires could contain abundant contaminating clonotypes from the bulk population. Compared with the primary T-cell response, the secondary T-cell response was faster but weaker, reaching its peak on day 5 rather than on day 15. Most clones expanded after primary vaccination (about 95% of CD4 and around 88% of CD8) were re-detected after the booster, suggesting that broad memory maintenance occurred. Only a couple of donors were included in the study, so the extent to which the findings can be generalized is limited.

The instrument was an Illumina NovaSeq 6000. TCR cDNA was synthesized by 5'RACE template switching, through which a universal primer site and unique molecular identifiers were introduced. Priming of cDNA synthesis was performed from both the TCR alpha and TCR beta constant segments. Library amplification used two PCR steps, and the second PCR step added sample barcodes and sequencing adapters. Sequencing of libraries was performed on Illumina HiSeq 2500 (2x100 bp) or NovaSeq (2x150 bp). For the original study's pipeline: Reads were demultiplexed and collapsed into UMI consensus sequences with MIGEC, and V(D)J alignment was performed with MiXCR. Using edgeR on replicate PBMC samples, clonotypes were called vaccine-responding if FDR was below 0.01 and the log2 fold change was above 5 up to day 15. Bulk clonotypes were assigned CD4 or CD8 identity according to which sequenced CD4 or CD8 repertoire held them at higher abundance. TCRdb reran the public reads through fastp at Q25 and MiXCR, keeping productive beta chains. Rows matching on CDR3 protein sequence are summarized as one entry with the most common DNA and genes. The V and J calls reflect TCRdb's pipeline rather than the authors' work. For this sample there are fewer than 350,000 distinct CDR3 sequences; around 3.6% appear just once. About 20% of the sample is in the top ten clones.

V lost 6 bases and J lost 2 bases, and the count of bases not matched to a germline gene is 8. CDR1 is given as SGHTA and CDR2 as FQGNSA, both from the germline V gene. The CDR3 numbers 15 residues from cysteine through phenylalanine. The only DNA kept is the CDR3, 45 bases in frame from the first base. Sample: PBMCs, taken on the day of the yellow fever booster vaccination. This receptor was taken from a man aged 18 to 30 who received the YFV17D yellow fever vaccine. The chain couples TRBV7-2 to TRBJ2-5; TRBD2 lines up with 8 middle nucleotides. This receptor carries the CDR3 CASSPGTRGQETQYF. In nucleotides, the sequence is TGTGCCAGCAGTCCCGGGACTAGGGGGCAAGAGACCCAGTACTTC.